The clone carrying this T cell receptor (beta chain) was counted once. V lost 4 bases, J lost 4 bases, and 11 bases stayed unmatched. The CDR3 spans 18 residues. Germline CDR1 and CDR2: SGDLS and YYNGEE. This sample was included in a study of low-dose radiotherapy and immunotherapy resistance in tumors. Alpha and beta chains were covered, as first-strand cDNA relied on TRAV- and TRBV-specific primers. A roughly 20-cycle PCR with a constant-region primer and V-primer adapter amplified TCRs. In vitro transcription served to amplify the mRNA that had been isolated. TCRdb analysed the reads with MiXCR anew, one entry per CDR3 protein. The sample lists fewer than 90,000 distinct CDR3 sequences, about 19% occurring once. Time point: before trial treatment. Along with nivolumab and ipilimumab, donors received aspirin, low-dose cyclophosphamide and low-dose radiotherapy.

The input for sequencing was PBMCs, taken before treatment. The TCR comes from a male donor with prostate cancer. The chain employs TRBV9 and TRBJ2-2, with 12 nucleotides matching TRBD2. CDR3 sequence (DNA): TGTGCCAGCAGCCCCCTAGCGGGGGGGCCCTCGGGCACCGGGGAGCTGTTTTTT. Translating gives CASSPLAGGPSGTGELFF.